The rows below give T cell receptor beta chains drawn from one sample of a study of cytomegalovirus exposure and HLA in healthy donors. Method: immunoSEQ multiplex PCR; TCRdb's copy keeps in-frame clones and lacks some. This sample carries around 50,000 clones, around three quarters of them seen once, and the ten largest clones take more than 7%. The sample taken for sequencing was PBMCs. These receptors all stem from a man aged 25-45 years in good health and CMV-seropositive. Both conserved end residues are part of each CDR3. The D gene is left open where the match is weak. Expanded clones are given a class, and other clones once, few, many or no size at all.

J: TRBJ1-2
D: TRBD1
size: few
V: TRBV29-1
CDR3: CSADRGYGYTF
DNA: TGCAGCGCAGACAGGGGCTATGGCTACACCTTC

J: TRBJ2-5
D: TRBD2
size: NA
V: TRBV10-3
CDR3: CAAGGRAGGRETQYF
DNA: TGTGCCGCCGGGGGTAGAGCGGGGGGTCGGGAGACCCAGTACTTC

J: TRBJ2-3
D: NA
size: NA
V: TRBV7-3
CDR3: CASTSVGGTDTQYF
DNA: TGTGCCAGCACATCCGTAGGGGGCACAGATACGCAGTATTTT

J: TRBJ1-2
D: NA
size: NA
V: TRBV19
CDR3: CASSITGFLYGYTF
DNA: TGTGCCAGTAGTATAACAGGATTCCTCTATGGCTACACCTTC

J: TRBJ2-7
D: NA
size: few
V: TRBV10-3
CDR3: CAISESRGYEQYF
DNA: TGTGCCATCAGTGAGTCGCGTGGCTACGAGCAGTACTTC

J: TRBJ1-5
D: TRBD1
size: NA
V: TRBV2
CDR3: CASTGQGHSNQPQHF
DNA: TGTGCCAGCACAGGACAGGGTCATAGCAATCAGCCCCAGCATTTT

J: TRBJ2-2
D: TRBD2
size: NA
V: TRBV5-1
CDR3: CASSLLGQGGTGELFF
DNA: TGCGCCAGCAGCTTGCTTGGGCAGGGAGGGACCGGGGAGCTGTTTTTT

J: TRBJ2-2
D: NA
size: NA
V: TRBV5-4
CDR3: CASSLDDTSNTGELFF
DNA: TGTGCCAGCAGCTTGGACGACACCTCGAACACCGGGGAGCTGTTTTTT

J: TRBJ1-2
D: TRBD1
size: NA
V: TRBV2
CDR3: CASSGQGFLGYTF
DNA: TGTGCCAGCAGTGGACAGGGGTTCTTAGGCTACACCTTC

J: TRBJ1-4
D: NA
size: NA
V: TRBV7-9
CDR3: CASSFLSEFEKLFF
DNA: TGTGCCAGCAGCTTTCTCTCGGAGTTTGAAAAACTGTTTTTT

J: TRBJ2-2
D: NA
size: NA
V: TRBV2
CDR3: CASRDSINTGELFF
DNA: TGTGCCAGCAGGGACAGCATCAACACCGGGGAGCTGTTTTTT

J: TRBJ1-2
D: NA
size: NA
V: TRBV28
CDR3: CASRSARGGSPYGYTF
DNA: TGTGCCAGCCGCAGTGCCCGAGGCGGCAGTCCCTATGGCTACACCTTC

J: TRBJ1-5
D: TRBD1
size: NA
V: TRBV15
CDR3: CATSSTHGTGGFDQPQHF
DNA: TGTGCCACCAGCTCGACCCACGGGACAGGGGGATTCGATCAGCCCCAGCATTTT

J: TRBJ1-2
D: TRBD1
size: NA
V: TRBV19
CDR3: CASSNPWATGVNYGYTF
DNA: TGTGCCAGTAGTAACCCATGGGCTACAGGGGTTAACTATGGCTACACCTTC

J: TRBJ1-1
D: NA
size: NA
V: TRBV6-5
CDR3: CASSYTRGGTEAFF
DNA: TGTGCCAGCAGTTACACGAGGGGGGGCACTGAAGCTTTCTTT

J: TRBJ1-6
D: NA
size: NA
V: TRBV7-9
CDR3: CPSSLGRVVDSPLHF
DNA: TGTCCCAGCAGCTTAGGGCGGGTTGTGGATTCACCCCTCCACTTT

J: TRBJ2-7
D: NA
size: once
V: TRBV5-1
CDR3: CASSPFGGVGEQYF
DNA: TGCGCCAGCAGCCCCTTCGGAGGGGTGGGCGAGCAGTACTTC

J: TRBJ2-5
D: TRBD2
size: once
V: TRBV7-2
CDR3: CASSLEHPSLGLGETQYF
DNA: TGTGCCAGCAGCTTAGAGCATCCCTCTCTAGGACTAGGGGAGACCCAGTACTTC

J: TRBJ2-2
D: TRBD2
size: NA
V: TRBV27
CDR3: CASSLGTGGNTGELFF
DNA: TGTGCCAGCAGTTTAGGGACGGGGGGGAACACCGGGGAGCTGTTTTTT

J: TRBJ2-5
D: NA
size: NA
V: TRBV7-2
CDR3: CASSLGALGTQYF
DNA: TGTGCCAGCAGCTTAGGGGCCCTGGGGACCCAGTACTTC

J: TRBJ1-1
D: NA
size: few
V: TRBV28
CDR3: CASSLGGVNTEAFF
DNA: TGTGCCAGCAGTTTAGGAGGGGTAAACACTGAAGCTTTCTTT

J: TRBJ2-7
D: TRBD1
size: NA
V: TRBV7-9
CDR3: CASSPRDSGGYEQYF
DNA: TGTGCCAGCAGCCCCCGGGACAGCGGAGGCTACGAGCAGTACTTC

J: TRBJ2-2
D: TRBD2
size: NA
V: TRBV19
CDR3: CASRNSGGTGELFF
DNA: TGTGCCAGTAGGAATAGCGGGGGTACCGGGGAGCTGTTTTTT

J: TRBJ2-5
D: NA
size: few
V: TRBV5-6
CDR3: CASSLRETQYF
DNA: TGTGCCAGCAGCTTGCGGGAGACCCAGTACTTC

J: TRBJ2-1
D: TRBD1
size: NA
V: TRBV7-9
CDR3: CASSPGTGYNEQFF
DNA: TGTGCCAGCAGTCCCGGGACAGGCTACAATGAGCAGTTCTTC

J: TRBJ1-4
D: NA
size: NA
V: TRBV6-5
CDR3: CASRGATNEKLFF
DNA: TGTGCCAGCAGAGGGGCAACTAATGAAAAACTGTTTTTT

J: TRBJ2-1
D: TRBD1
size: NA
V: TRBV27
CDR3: CASSLSGTGGSGEQFF
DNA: TGTGCCAGCAGTTTATCGGGGACAGGGGGATCGGGTGAGCAGTTCTTC

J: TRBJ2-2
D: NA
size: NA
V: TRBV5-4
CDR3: CASSQVAGKTGELFF
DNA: TGTGCCAGCAGCCAAGTGGCAGGGAAGACCGGGGAGCTGTTTTTT

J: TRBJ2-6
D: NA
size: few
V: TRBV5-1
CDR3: CASRTGSGANVLTF
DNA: TGCGCCAGCAGAACAGGGTCTGGGGCCAACGTCCTGACTTTC

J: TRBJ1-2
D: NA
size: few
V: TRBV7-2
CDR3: CASSLVVASGDGYTF
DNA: TGTGCCAGCAGCTTAGTGGTTGCCTCGGGGGATGGCTACACCTTC

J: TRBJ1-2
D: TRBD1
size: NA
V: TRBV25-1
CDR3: CASGTGLSYTF
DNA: TGTGCCAGCGGGACAGGGCTCAGCTACACCTTC